This TCR beta chain was identified in a study of identifying expanded T cells in peripheral blood. Using immunoSEQ multiplex PCR, the repertoire was profiled, and TCRdb retains in-frame clones only, with some absent. The sample holds approximately 130,000 clones, 75% to 90% seen once. The sequenced sample consisted of blood. The clonotype originates from a person aged 18 to 75 in good health.

The CDR3 region has the DNA TGCGCCAGCAGCTTGGGGGAGGGCGCAGATACGCAGTATTTT. Its translation: CASSLGEGADTQYF. The rearrangement links TRBV5-1 to TRBJ2-3; 7 bases match TRBD2. The CDR3 consists of 14 residues. The ends lost 0 bases at V and 4 bases at J; junction bases unmatched: 2. Germline V gene sequence: CDR1 SGHRS, CDR2 YFSETQ.